This T cell receptor beta chain appears in the sequencing data of a study of radiotherapy plus CTLA-4 blockade in lung cancer. Study-wide background: The study recorded objective responses in 18% of patients and disease control in 25% to 35%. Findings and caveats of the study: Radiotherapy plus ipilimumab was followed by expansion in blood of tumor-derived TCR clones. It was early blood T cell clone dynamics, with interferon-beta, that reportedly best predicted response.

Sequencing was performed with immunoSEQ multiplex PCR; in TCRdb, only in-frame clones are kept and a portion is missing. The sample has tens of thousands of clones, around 83% seen once. CDR3 length: 14 amino acids. Trimming left V 6 bases short and J 5 bases short, with 13 bases between. The germline V gene encodes CDR1 LNHNV and CDR2 YYDKDF (reference sequence). As regards this clone: Its antigen is unidentified.

This rearrangement joins TRBV15 to TRBJ2-2; D may be TRBD2 (5 bases). This specimen consisted of peripheral blood, obtained from a patient treated with radiotherapy plus ipilimumab. The TCR was taken from a human donor with non-small cell lung cancer that progressed on radiotherapy plus ipilimumab. The CDR3 DNA reads TGTGCCACCAGGGACGGCGGGTTGACCGGGGAGCTGTTTTTT. Its translation: CATRDGGLTGELFF.